These 19 T cell receptor beta chains share one sample of origin, sequenced in a study of T-cell reconstitution after alpha-beta-depleted transplantation in children. Unique molecular identifiers were incorporated during preparation of the TCRbeta library. TCRdb reprocessed the PCR reads with MiXCR, giving one entry per CDR3 protein. This sample has a few hundred thousand distinct CDR3 sequences, with about 24% found just once. The source was PBMCs, mostly from graft donor cells, collected 360 days after TCRalphabeta/CD19-depleted stem cell transplant. The source is a female patient aged 2-15 years who had a stem cell transplant for congenital amegakaryocytic thrombocytopenia, so the T cells may come from the graft donor.

This clonotype was recorded a few times. The chain carries TRBV5-1 and TRBJ2-7; D tentatively fits TRBD1 or TRBD2 (5 bases each). There are 14 residues in the CDR3. CDR1 is SGHRS and CDR2 is YFSETQ in the germline V gene. Between the trimmed V and J ends, which lost 2 bases and 6 bases, there was a span of 15 bases. The CDR3: CASSLEGTQREQYF. The CDR3 coding sequence is TGCGCCAGCAGCTTAGAGGGGACCCAACGCGAGCAGTACTTC.

This clonotype was counted between two and nine times. The chain links TRBV24-1 to TRBJ2-1, with no clear D. Trimming removed 9 bases from V and 5 bases from J, with 13 bases in between. In germline, CDR1 is KGHDR, CDR2 SFDVKD. This CDR3 has 13 amino acids. The CDR3, as DNA: TGTGCCACCGGTGGACGGCTCGACAATGAGCAGTTCTTC. Translating it yields CATGGRLDNEQFF.

V gene TRBV10-3 combines with J gene TRBJ1-1; D is possibly TRBD1 (6 bases). Per germline, CDR1 ENHRY and CDR2 SYGVKD. V was pared by 6 bases and J by 6 bases, with 17 bases between. CDR3 length: 14 amino acids. The CDR3 loop is CAIRDTGTHSEAFF. The CDR3 DNA sequence: TGTGCCATCAGGGACACCGGGACACATTCTGAAGCTTTCTTT.

This sequence joins TRBV7-2 and TRBJ2-7; D is perhaps TRBD1 (5 bases). V was trimmed by 5 bases and J by 0 bases, leaving 14 bases between them. The CDR3 is made up of 15 amino acids. CDR1 SGHTA and CDR2 FQGNSA come from the germline V gene. CDR3 nucleotides: TGTGCCAGCAGCCCCCGCAGGGTTTACTCCTACGAGCAGTACTTC. Protein: CASSPRRVYSYEQYF.

This clonotype was observed a handful of times. The germline gene is not matched at one end of the junction; a read error may be the cause. The V gene is TRBV6-5, the J gene TRBJ2-5; D might be TRBD1 (5 bases). The germline gives CDR1 MNHEY, CDR2 SVGAGI. The CDR3 runs to 11 residues. In DNA, the CDR3 is TGTGCCAGCAGTCCCAGATCCTGGGGCCCCTTC. Its translation: CASSPRSWGPF.

V is TRBV6-1 and J is TRBJ2-7, with 8 positions matching TRBD1. V trimming: 7 bases; J trimming: 3 bases; junction bases outside the gene matches: 5. This CDR3 is 13 amino acids long. Germline-derived CDR1 and CDR2 are MNHNS and SASEGT. The CDR3 loop reads CASKYRGSYEQYF. CDR3 bases: TGTGCCAGCAAATACAGGGGGAGCTACGAGCAGTACTTC.

This clonotype was seen more than once but under ten times. The chain joins TRBV2 to TRBJ2-3, with 8 positions matching TRBD2. This CDR3 has 15 amino acids. Germline CDR1 reads SNHLY; CDR2 reads FYNNEI. Trimming removed 2 bases from V and 2 bases from J; junction bases left unmatched: 3. In nucleotides, the CDR3 is TGTGCCAGCAGTGAATCGGGGGGGCCCACAGATACGCAGTATTTT. It encodes CASSESGGPTDTQYF.

This clonotype was observed many times. The gene calls are TRBV6-5 and TRBJ2-7, with D possibly matching TRBD1 (5 bases). Trimming left V 4 bases short and J 0 bases short, with 7 bases between. The CDR3 has 13 amino acids. The germline gives CDR1 MNHEY, CDR2 SVGAGI. The DNA for the CDR3 is TGTGCCAGCAGTTTCCAGGGCTCCTACGAGCAGTACTTC. This sequence encodes CASSFQGSYEQYF.

V usage is TRBV9 and J usage is TRBJ2-7; 8 positions match TRBD2. The ends lost 3 bases at V and 0 bases at J; junction bases unmatched: 2. This CDR3 comprises 14 residues. Germline V CDR1 and CDR2: SGDLS, YYNGEE. In DNA, the CDR3 is TGTGCCAGCAGCGATACTAGCGGCTCCTACGAGCAGTACTTC. It codes for CASSDTSGSYEQYF. Drawing the rest from reference TRBV9 and TRBJ2-7, the complete variable domain is DSGVTQTPKHLITATGQRVTLRCSPRSGDLSVYWYQQSLDQGLQFLIQYYNGEERAKGNILERFSAQQFPDLHSELNLSSLELGDSALYFCASSDTSGSYEQYFGPGTRLTVT.

This clonotype was detected many times. The chain links TRBV12-3 or TRBV12-4 to TRBJ2-1; 11 positions agree with TRBD2. J gave up 4 bases and V 3 bases, and 2 bases lay outside the gene matches. The CDR3 spans 15 residues. The CDR3 DNA sequence: TGTGCCAGCAGTTTTAGCGGGAGGGGTTACAATGAGCAGTTCTTC. Protein sequence: CASSFSGRGYNEQFF.

This rearrangement joins TRBV12-3 or TRBV12-4 to TRBJ2-5; 7 bases fit TRBD1. CDR3 length: 13 residues. J was trimmed by 3 bases and V by 6 bases; bases with no gene match: 4. CDR3 coding DNA: TGTGCCAGCAGACCCGACAGGGAAGAGACCCAGTACTTC. Its protein product is CASRPDREETQYF.

This clonotype was seen ten or more times. The gene calls are TRBV12-3 or TRBV12-4 and TRBJ2-3; the match to TRBD2 covers 7 bases. After removal of 3 bases from V and 1 base from J, the junction contained 1 base not matched to a gene. The length of the CDR3 is 14 residues. CDR3 sequence reads: CASSFGGGTDTQYF. In DNA form, the CDR3 reads TGTGCCAGCAGTTTTGGGGGGGGCACAGATACGCAGTATTTT.

The chain couples TRBV20-1 to TRBJ2-7; 11 nucleotides line up with TRBD2. Trimming removed 5 bases from V and 7 bases from J; junction bases left unmatched: 4. This CDR3 contains 12 residues. Germline V gene data show CDR1 as DFQATT and CDR2 as SNEGSKA (reference sequence). The CDR3 spells CSALAGGGEQYF. The DNA of the CDR3 is TGCAGTGCTTTAGCGGGAGGGGGTGAGCAGTACTTC.

The gene calls are TRBV7-2 and TRBJ2-3; 11 bases are shared with TRBD2. Losses at the gene ends were 6 bases for V and 4 bases for J; bases not matched to a gene: 12. CDR1 SGHTA and CDR2 FQGNSA come from the germline V gene. This CDR3 contains 17 residues. Here the CDR3 reads CASSFQIAGGMADTQYF. CDR3 bases: TGTGCCAGCAGTTTTCAAATAGCGGGGGGGATGGCAGATACGCAGTATTTT.

This CDR3 is CSARTGLGIAGSYEQYF. The DNA of the CDR3 is TGCAGTGCTAGGACAGGGTTGGGCATAGCGGGGTCCTACGAGCAGTACTTC. The chain links TRBV20-1 to TRBJ2-7; weak D call: TRBD2 (8 bases). In germline, CDR1 is DFQATT, CDR2 SNEGSKA (reference sequence). V was trimmed by 3 bases and J by 1 base, leaving 22 bases between them. CDR3 length: 17 residues.

This clonotype was counted only a few times. The CDR3 nucleotides are TGCGCCAGCAGCTTGTTTCCAGGGAGCAATCAGCCCCAGCATTTT. Amino acid sequence: CASSLFPGSNQPQHF. The gene calls are TRBV5-1 and TRBJ1-5, with a tentative D call TRBD1 (5 bases). This CDR3 is built from 15 residues. V lost 1 base to trimming and J lost 1 base, with 9 bases between them. Germline V gene lookup returns CDR1 SGHRS and CDR2 YFSETQ.

There are a few counts of this clonotype. This chain connects TRBV7-9 to TRBJ2-5, with D perhaps TRBD1 or TRBD2 (5 bases each). Germline lookup yields CDR1 SEHNR and CDR2 FQNEAQ (reference sequence). The length of the CDR3 is 14 residues. V was cut by 11 bases and J by 5 bases, with 21 bases left in between. The CDR3: CAPGQAGPGETQYF. CDR3 DNA sequence: TGTGCCCCAGGCCAGGCAGGGCCGGGGGAGACCCAGTACTTC.

This clonotype has a count of ten or more. The chain is built from TRBV3-1 and TRBJ2-7; TRBD1 might be the D (6 bases). CDR1 and CDR2 from the germline V gene are LGHDT and YNNKEL (reference sequence). The V and J ends lost 1 base and 3 bases respectively, with 16 bases between them. CDR3 length equals 16 residues. The chain's CDR3 is CASSQAGQGIHYEQYF. CDR3 nucleotide sequence: TGTGCCAGCAGCCAAGCAGGCCAGGGGATTCACTACGAGCAGTACTTC.

This clonotype was picked up a small number of times. J is TRBJ1-1 and V is TRBV29-1; D call uncertain. The germline V and J ends were trimmed by 2 bases and 2 bases, with 9 bases remaining between them. From germline, CDR1 is SQVTM and CDR2 ANQGSEA. CDR3 length equals 13 residues. CDR3 residues: CSVEPAVNTEAFF. In DNA, the CDR3 is TGCAGCGTTGAACCCGCAGTTAACACTGAAGCTTTCTTT.